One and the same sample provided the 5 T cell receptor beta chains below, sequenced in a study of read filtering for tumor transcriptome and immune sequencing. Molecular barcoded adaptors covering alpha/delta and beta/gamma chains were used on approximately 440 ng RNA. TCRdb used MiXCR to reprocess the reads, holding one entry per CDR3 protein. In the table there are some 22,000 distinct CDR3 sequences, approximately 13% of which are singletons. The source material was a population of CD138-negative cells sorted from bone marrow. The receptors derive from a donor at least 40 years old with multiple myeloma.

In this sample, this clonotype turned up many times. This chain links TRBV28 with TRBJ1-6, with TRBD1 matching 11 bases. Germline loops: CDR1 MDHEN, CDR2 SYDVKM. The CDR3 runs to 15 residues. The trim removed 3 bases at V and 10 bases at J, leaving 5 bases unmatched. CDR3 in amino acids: CASSLGTGGRSPLHF. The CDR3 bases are TGTGCCAGCAGTTTGGGGACAGGGGGTCGATCACCCCTCCACTTT.

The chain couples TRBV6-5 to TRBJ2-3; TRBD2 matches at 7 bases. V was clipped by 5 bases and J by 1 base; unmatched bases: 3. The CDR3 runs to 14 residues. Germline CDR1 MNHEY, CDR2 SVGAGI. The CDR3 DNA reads TGTGCCAGCAGTCGGGACTATGGCACAGATACGCAGTATTTT. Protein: CASSRDYGTDTQYF.

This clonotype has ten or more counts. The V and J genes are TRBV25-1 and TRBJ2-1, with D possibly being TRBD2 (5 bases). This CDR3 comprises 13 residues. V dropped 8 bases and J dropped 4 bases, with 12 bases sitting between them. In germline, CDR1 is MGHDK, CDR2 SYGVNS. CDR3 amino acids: CASAAGVYNEQFF. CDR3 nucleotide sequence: TGTGCCAGCGCCGCCGGGGTATACAATGAGCAGTTCTTC.

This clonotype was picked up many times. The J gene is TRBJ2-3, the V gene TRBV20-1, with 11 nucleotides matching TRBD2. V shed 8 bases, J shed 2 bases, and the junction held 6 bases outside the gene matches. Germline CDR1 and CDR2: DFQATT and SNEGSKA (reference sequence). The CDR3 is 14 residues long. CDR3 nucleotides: TGCAGTAACCTACTAGCGGGAGTCACAGATACGCAGTATTTT. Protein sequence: CSNLLAGVTDTQYF.

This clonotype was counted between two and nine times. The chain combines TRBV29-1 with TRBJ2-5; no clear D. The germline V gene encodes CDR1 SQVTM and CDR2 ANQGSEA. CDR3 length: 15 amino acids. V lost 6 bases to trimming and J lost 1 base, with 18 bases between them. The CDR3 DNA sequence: TGCAGCGTCTCCAACTGGCGGAGCAGCCAAGAGACCCAGTACTTC. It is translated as CSVSNWRSSQETQYF.